This TCR beta chain derives from a study of PD-1 blockade in mismatch repair-deficient tumors. Data came from immunoSEQ multiplex PCR; TCRdb stores just in-frame clones and leaves some out. The sample comprises 40,000 to 60,000 clones, roughly 80% of which are singletons, and roughly 8.8% rests with the top ten. The starting material was peripheral blood, obtained more than 19 weeks after starting pembrolizumab. The clonotype comes from an adult with mismatch repair-deficient cancer.

The CDR3 nucleotides are TGCGCCAGCAGCTTGTTGGCTAGCGGGCACAATGAGCAGTTCTTC. Translating gives CASSLLASGHNEQFF. The rearrangement uses TRBV5-1 and TRBJ2-1, with 8 bases lining up with TRBD2. The germline V gene has CDR1 SGHRS and CDR2 YFSETQ. V was pared by 1 base and J by 5 bases, with 5 bases of the junction left unmatched. This CDR3 region has 15 residues.